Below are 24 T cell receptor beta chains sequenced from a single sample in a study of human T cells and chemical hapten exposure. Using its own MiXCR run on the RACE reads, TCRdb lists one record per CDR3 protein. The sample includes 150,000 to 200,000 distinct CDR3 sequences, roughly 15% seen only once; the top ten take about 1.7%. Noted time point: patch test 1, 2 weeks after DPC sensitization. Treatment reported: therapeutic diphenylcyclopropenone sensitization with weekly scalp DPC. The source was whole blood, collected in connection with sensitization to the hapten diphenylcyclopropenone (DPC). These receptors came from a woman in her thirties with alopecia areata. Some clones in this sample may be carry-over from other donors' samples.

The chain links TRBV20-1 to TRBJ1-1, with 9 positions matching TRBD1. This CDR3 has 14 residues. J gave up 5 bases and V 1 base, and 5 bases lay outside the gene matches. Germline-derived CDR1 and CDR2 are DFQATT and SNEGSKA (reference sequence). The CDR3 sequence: CSARVQGAWTEAFF. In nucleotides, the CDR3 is TGCAGTGCTAGAGTACAGGGGGCATGGACTGAAGCTTTCTTT.

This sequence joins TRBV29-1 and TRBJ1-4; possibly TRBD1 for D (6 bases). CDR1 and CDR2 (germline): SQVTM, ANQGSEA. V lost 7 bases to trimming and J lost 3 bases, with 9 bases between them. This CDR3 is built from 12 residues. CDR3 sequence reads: CSAGGPNEKLFF. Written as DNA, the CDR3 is TGCAGCGCGGGGGGGCCTAATGAAAAACTGTTTTTT.

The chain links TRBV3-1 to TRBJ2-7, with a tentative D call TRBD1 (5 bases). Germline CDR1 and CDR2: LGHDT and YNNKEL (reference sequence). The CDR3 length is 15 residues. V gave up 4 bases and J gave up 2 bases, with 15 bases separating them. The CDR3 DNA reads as TGTGCCAGCAGCCCCCGGACACTCGATCCCTACGAGCAGTACTTC. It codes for CASSPRTLDPYEQYF.

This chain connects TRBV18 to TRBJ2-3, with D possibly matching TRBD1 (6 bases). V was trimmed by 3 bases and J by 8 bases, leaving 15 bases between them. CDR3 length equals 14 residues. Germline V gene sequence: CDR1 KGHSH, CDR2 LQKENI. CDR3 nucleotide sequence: TGTGCCAGCTCACCTAGACAGGTGCTTGTTACGCAGTATTTT. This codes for CASSPRQVLVTQYF. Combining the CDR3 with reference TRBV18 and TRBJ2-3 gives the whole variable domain NAGVMQNPRHLVRRRGQEARLRCSPMKGHSHVYWYRQLPEEGLKFMVYLQKENIIDESGMPKERFSAEFPKEGPSILRIQQVVRGDSAAYFCASSPRQVLVTQYFGPGTRLTVL.

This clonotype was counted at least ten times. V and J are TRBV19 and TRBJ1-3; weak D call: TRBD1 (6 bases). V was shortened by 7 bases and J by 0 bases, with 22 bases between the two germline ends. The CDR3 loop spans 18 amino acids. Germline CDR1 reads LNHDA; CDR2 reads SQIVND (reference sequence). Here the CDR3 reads CASTSGRGALNSGNTIYF. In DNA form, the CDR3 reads TGTGCCAGTACCTCCGGACGGGGGGCCCTCAACTCTGGAAACACCATATATTTT.

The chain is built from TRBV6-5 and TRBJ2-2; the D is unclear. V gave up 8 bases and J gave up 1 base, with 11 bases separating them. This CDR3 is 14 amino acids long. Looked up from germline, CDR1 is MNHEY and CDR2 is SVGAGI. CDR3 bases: TGTGCCAGCCGGCAGGTCATGAACACCGGGGAGCTGTTTTTT. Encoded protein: CASRQVMNTGELFF.

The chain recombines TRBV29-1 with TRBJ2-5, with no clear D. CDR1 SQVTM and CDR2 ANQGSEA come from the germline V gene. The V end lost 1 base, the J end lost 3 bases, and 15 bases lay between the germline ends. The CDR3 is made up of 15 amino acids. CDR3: CSVEGKDRVEETQYF. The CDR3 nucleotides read TGCAGCGTTGAAGGAAAGGACCGGGTCGAAGAGACCCAGTACTTC.

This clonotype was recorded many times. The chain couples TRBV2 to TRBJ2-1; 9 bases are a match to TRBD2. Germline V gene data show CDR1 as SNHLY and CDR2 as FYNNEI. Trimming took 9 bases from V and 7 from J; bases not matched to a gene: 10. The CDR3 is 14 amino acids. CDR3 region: CARSRREGLNEQFF. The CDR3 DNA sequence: TGTGCCAGGTCACGGCGGGAGGGCCTTAATGAGCAGTTCTTC.

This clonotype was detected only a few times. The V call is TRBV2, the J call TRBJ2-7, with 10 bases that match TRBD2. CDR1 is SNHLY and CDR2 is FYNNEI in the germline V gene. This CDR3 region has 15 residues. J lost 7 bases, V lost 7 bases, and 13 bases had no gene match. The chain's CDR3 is CASTKSSGSSGEQYF. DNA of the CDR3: TGTGCCAGCACCAAATCTAGCGGGAGCTCTGGGGAGCAGTACTTC.

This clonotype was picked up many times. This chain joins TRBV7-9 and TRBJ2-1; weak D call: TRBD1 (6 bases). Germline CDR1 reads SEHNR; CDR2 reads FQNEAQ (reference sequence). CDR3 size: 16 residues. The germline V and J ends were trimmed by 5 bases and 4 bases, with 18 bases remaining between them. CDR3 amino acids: CASSPQQGVEYNEQFF. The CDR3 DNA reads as TGTGCCAGCAGCCCTCAACAGGGTGTAGAGTACAATGAGCAGTTCTTC. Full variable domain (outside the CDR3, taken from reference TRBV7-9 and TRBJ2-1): DTGVSQNPRHKITKRGQNVTFRCDPISEHNRLYWYRQTLGQGPEFLTYFQNEAQLEKSRLLSDRFSAERPKGSFSTLEIQRTEQGDSAMYLCASSPQQGVEYNEQFFGPGTRLTVL.

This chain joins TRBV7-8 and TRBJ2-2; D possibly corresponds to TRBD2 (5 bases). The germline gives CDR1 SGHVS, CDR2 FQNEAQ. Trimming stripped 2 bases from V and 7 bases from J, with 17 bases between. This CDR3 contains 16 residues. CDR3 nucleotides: TGTGCCAGCAGCTTAAACTACCCCAGGAGGAACGGGGAGCTGTTTTTT. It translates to CASSLNYPRRNGELFF.

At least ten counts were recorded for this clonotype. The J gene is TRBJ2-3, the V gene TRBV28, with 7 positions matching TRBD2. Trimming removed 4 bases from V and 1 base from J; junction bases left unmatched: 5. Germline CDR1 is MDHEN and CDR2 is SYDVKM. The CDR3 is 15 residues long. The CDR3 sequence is CASSSTSAGTDTQYF. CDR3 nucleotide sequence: TGTGCCAGCAGTTCCACTAGCGCGGGCACAGATACGCAGTATTTT.

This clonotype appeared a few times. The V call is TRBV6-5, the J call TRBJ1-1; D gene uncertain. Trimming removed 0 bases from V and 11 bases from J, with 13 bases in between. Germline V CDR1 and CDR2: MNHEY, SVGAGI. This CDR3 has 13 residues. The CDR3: CASSYSRGLVAFF. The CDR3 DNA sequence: TGTGCCAGCAGTTACTCGCGAGGACTAGTGGCTTTCTTT.

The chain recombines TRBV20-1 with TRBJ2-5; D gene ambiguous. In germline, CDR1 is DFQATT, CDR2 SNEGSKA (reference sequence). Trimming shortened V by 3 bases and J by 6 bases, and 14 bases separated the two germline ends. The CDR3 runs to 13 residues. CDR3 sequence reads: CSASLTTRQTQYF. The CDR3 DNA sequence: TGCAGTGCTAGTCTCACTACCCGGCAGACCCAGTACTTC.

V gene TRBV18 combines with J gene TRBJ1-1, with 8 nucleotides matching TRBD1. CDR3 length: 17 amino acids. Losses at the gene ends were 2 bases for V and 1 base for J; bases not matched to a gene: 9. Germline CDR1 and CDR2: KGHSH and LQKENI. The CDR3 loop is CASSPVPTGDSNTEAFF. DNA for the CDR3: TGTGCCAGCTCACCAGTACCGACAGGGGATTCGAACACTGAAGCTTTCTTT.

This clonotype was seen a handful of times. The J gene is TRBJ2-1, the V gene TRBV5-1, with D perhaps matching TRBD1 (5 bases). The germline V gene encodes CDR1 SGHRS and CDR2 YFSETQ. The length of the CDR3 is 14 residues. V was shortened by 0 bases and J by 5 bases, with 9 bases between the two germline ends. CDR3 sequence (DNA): TGCGCCAGCAGCTTGGGGGGCGCTGACAATGAGCAGTTCTTC. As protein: CASSLGGADNEQFF.

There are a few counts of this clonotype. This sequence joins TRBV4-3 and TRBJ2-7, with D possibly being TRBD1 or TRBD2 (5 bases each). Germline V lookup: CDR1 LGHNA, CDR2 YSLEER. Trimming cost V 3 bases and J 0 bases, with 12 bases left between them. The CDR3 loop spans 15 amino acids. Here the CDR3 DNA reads TGCGCCAGCAGCCAGAGTCAGGGAGCCTCCTACGAGCAGTACTTC. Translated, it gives CASSQSQGASYEQYF.

The CDR3 loop reads CASSLPQGGEKLFF. In DNA form, the CDR3 reads TGTGCCAGCAGCTTACCCCAGGGAGGTGAAAAACTGTTTTTT. The chain carries TRBV7-9 and TRBJ1-4, with D maybe TRBD1 (5 bases). V lost 2 bases to trimming and J lost 7 bases, with 11 bases between them. CDR1 is SEHNR, CDR2 FQNEAQ, per germline (reference sequence). This CDR3 has 14 amino acids.

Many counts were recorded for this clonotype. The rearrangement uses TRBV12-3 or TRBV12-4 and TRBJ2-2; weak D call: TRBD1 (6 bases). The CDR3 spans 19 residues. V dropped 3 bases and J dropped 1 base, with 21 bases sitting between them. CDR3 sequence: CASSFITGPGHVNTGELFF. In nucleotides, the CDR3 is TGTGCCAGCAGTTTTATTACGGGGCCGGGACACGTGAACACCGGGGAGCTGTTTTTT.

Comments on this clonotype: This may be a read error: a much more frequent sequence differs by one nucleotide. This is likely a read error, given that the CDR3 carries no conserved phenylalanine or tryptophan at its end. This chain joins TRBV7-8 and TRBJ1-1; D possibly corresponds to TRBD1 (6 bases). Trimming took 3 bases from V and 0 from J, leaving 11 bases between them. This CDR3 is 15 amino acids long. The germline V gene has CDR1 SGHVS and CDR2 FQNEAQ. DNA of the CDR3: TGTGCCAGCAGCTTGGGAGGACAGTTGAACACTGAAGCTTTCCTT. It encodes CASSLGGQLNTEAFL.

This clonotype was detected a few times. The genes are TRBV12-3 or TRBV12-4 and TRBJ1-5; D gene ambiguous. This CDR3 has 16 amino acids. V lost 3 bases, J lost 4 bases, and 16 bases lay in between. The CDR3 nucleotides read TGTGCCAGCAGTTTTTACGAATCATCGAGGAATCAGCCCCAGCATTTT. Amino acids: CASSFYESSRNQPQHF.

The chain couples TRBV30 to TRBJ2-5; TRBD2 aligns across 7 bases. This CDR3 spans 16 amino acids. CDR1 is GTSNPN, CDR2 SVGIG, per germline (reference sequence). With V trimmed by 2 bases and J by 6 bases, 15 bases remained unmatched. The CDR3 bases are TGTGCCTGGAGTACCGCCACTAGCGCCGTAAGGCAGACCCAGTACTTC. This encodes CAWSTATSAVRQTQYF. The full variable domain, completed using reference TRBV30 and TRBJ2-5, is SQTIHQWPATLVQPVGSPLSLECTVEGTSNPNLYWYRQAAGRGLQLLFYSVGIGQISSEVPQNLSASRPQDRQFILSSKKLLLSDSGFYLCAWSTATSAVRQTQYFGPGTRLLVL.

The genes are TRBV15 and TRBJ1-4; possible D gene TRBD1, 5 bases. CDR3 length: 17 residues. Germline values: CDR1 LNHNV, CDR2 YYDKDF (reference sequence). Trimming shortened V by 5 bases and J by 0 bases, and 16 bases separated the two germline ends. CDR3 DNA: TGTGCCACCAGCGAATTTCCTGGACAACCAACTAATGAAAAACTGTTTTTT. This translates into CATSEFPGQPTNEKLFF.

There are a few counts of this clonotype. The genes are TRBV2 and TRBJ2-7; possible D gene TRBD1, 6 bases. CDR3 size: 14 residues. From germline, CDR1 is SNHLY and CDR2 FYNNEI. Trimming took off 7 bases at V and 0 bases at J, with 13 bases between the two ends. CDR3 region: CASTWTAGSYEQYF. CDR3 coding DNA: TGTGCCAGCACATGGACAGCTGGCTCCTACGAGCAGTACTTC.